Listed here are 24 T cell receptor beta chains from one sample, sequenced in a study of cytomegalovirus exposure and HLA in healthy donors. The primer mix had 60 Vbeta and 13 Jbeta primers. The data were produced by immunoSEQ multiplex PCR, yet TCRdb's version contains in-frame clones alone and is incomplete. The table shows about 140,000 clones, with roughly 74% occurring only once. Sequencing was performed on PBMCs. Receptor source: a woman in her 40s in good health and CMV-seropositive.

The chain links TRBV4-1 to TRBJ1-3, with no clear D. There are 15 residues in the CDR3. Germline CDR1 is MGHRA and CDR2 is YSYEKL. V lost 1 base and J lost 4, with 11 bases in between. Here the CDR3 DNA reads TGCGCCAGCAGCCAAGTTGCGGGTTCAGGAAACACCATATATTTT. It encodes CASSQVAGSGNTIYF.

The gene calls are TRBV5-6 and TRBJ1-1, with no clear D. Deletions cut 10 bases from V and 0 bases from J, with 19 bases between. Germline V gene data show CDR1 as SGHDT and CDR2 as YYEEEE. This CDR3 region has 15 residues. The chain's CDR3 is CAGSFNDTLNTEAFF. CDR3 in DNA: TGTGCCGGGTCCTTCAATGACACCTTGAACACTGAAGCTTTCTTT.

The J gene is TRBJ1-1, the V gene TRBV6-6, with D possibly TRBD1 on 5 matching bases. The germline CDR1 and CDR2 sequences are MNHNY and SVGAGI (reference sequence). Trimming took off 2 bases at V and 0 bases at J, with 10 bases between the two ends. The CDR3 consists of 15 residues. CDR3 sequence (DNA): TGTGCCAGCAGTTACAAGGAGGGGTTGAACACTGAAGCTTTCTTT. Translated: CASSYKEGLNTEAFF.

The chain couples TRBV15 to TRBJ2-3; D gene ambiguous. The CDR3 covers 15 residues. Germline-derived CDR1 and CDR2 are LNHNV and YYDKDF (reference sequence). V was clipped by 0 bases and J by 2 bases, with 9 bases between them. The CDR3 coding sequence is TGTGCCACCAGCAGAGATCTTGGCCTCACAGATACGCAGTATTTT. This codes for CATSRDLGLTDTQYF.

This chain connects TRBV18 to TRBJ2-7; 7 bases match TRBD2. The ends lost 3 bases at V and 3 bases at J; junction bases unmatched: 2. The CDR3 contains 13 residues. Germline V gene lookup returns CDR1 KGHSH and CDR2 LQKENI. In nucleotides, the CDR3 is TGTGCCAGCTCACCCCGGGAGGTCTACGAGCAGTACTTC. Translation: CASSPREVYEQYF.

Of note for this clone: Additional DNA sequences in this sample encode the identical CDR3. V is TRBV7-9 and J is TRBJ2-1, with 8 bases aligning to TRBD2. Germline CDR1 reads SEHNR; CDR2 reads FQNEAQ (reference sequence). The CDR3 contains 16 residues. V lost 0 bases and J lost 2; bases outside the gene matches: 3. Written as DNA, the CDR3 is TGTGCCAGCAGCTTAGCTCTAGCGGGTACCTACAATGAGCAGTTCTTC. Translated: CASSLALAGTYNEQFF.

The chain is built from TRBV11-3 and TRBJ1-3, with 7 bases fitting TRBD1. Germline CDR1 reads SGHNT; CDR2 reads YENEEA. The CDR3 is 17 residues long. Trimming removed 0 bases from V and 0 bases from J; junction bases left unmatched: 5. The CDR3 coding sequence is TGTGCCAGCAGCTTAGATGCCACAGGGGCCTCTGGAAACACCATATATTTT. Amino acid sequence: CASSLDATGASGNTIYF.

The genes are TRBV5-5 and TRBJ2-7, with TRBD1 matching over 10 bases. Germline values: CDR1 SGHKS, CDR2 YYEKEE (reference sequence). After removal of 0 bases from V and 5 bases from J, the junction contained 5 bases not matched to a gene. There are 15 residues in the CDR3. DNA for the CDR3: TGTGCCAGCAGCTTGGTTTGGACAGGGGGAAACGAGCAGTACTTC. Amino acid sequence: CASSLVWTGGNEQYF.

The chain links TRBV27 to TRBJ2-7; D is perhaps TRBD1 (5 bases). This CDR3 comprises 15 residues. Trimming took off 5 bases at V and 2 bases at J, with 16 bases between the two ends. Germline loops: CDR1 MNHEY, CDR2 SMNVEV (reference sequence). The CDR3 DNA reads TGTGCCAGCAGTCCAAGACAGCACCGCGCCTACGAGCAGTACTTC. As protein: CASSPRQHRAYEQYF.

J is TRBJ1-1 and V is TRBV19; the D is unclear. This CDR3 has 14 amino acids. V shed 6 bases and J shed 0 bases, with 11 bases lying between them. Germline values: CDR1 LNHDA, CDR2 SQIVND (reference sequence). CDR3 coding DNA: TGTGCCAGTAGACATCCCCCCATGAACACTGAAGCTTTCTTT. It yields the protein CASRHPPMNTEAFF.

The CDR3 is CSVEFGDTQYF. For the CDR3, the DNA is TGCAGCGTCGAGTTTGGAGATACGCAGTATTTT. The J gene is TRBJ2-3, the V gene TRBV29-1; D remains unclear. Trimming removed 6 bases at V and 5 bases at J, with 9 bases between. The length of the CDR3 is 11 residues. In germline, CDR1 is SQVTM, CDR2 ANQGSEA.

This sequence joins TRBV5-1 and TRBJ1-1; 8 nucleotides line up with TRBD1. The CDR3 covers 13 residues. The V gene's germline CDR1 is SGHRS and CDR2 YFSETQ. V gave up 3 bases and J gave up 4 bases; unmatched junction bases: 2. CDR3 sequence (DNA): TGCGCCAGCAGCTACACAGGGGGCACTGAAGCTTTCTTT. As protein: CASSYTGGTEAFF.

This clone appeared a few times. The DNA of the CDR3 is TGCGCCAGCAGCCCTCGAGGGGGTAGGTCCTACGAGCAGTACTTC. This translates into CASSPRGGRSYEQYF. The genes are TRBV4-1 and TRBJ2-7; tentatively, D is TRBD1 (6 bases). The CDR3 consists of 15 residues. Germline V gene sequence: CDR1 MGHRA, CDR2 YSYEKL. V was shortened by 4 bases and J by 1 base, with 14 bases between the two germline ends.

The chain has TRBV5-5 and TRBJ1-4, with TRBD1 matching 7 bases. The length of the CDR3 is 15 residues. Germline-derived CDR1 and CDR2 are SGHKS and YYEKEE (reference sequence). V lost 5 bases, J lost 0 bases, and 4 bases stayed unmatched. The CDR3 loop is CASSRDSSTNEKLFF. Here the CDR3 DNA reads TGTGCCAGCAGTAGGGACAGCTCAACTAATGAAAAACTGTTTTTT.

The CDR3 DNA reads TGTGCCAGCAGAACCTTGCGAGGTACCGGGGAGCTGTTTTTT. It codes for CASRTLRGTGELFF. The chain combines TRBV6-5 with TRBJ2-2; D gene unclear. Between the trimmed V and J ends, which lost 6 bases and 5 bases, there was a span of 13 bases. CDR1 is MNHEY and CDR2 is SVGAGI in the germline V gene. CDR3 size: 14 residues.

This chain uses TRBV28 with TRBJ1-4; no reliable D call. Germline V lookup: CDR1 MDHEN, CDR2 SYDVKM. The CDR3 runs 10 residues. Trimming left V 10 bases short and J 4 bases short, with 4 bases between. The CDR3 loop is CAIGNEKLFF. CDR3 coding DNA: TGTGCCATCGGTAATGAAAAACTGTTTTTT.

The CDR3 DNA sequence: TGTGCCAGCAGTTTATGGACAGGGGCCTACAATGAGCAGTTCTTC. Its translation: CASSLWTGAYNEQFF. The chain links TRBV27 to TRBJ2-1; 9 bases are a match to TRBD1. The germline gives CDR1 MNHEY, CDR2 SMNVEV (reference sequence). V lost 1 base to trimming and J lost 2 bases; unmatched junction nucleotides: 0. The CDR3 is made up of 15 amino acids.

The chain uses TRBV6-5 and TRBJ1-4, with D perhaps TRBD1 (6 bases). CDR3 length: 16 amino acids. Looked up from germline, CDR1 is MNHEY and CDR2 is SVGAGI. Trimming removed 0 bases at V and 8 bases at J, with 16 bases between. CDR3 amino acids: CASSYSIEQGNEKLFF. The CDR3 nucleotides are TGTGCCAGCAGTTACTCGATAGAACAGGGAAACGAAAAACTGTTTTTT.

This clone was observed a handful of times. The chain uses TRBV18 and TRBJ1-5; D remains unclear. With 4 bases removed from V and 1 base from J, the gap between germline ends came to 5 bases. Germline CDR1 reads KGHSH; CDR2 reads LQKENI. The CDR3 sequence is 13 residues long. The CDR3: CASSLASNQPQHF. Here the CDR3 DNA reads TGTGCCAGCTCACTGGCAAGCAATCAGCCCCAGCATTTT.

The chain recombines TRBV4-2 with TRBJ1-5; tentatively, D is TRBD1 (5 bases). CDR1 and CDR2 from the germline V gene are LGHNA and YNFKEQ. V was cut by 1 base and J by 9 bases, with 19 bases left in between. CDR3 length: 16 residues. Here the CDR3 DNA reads TGTGCCAGCAGCCAAGCAGGGTTCCAGGTACGTTCGCCCCAGCATTTT. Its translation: CASSQAGFQVRSPQHF.

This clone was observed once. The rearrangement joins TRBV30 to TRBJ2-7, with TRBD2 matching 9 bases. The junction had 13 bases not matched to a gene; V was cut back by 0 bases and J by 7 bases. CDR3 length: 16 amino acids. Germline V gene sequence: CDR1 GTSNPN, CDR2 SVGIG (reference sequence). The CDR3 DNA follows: TGTGCCTGGAGTGTAGGGACCTTAGCGGGAGCGCGAGAGCAGTACTTC. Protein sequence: CAWSVGTLAGAREQYF.

CDR3 sequence: CASSWTSGTWGETQYF. CDR3 nucleotide sequence: TGTGCCAGCAGTTGGACTAGCGGGACTTGGGGTGAGACCCAGTACTTC. The chain couples TRBV27 to TRBJ2-5, with 12 bases identical to TRBD2. This CDR3 is built from 16 residues. V shed 4 bases and J 5 bases; nucleotides not matched to a gene: 8. Germline CDR1 MNHEY, CDR2 SMNVEV (reference sequence).

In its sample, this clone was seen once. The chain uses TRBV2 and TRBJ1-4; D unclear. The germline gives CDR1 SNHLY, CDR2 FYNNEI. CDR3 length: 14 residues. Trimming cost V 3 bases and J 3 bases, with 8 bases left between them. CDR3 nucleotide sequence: TGTGCCAGCAGTGATAGTCTTCCTAATGAAAAACTGTTTTTT. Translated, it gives CASSDSLPNEKLFF.

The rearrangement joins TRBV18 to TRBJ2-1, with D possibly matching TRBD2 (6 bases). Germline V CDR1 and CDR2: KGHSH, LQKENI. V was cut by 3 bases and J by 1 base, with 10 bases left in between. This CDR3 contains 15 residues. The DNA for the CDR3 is TGTGCCAGCTCACCCCACGGGACTTCCTACAATGAGCAGTTCTTC. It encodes CASSPHGTSYNEQFF.